The entry below describes one TCR beta chain. Antigen: not known. The data derive from a study of siplizumab effects on memory and regulatory T cells. Study-wide findings and caveats: Proliferating siplizumab-culture Tregs lacked confirmation of suppressive function. Alloreactive sequences from unstimulated CD4+ memory cells fell significantly with siplizumab. An assignable naive or memory phenotype was lacking in roughly 75-96% of proliferating CD4+ or CD8+ clones. Controls showed an average of 26.9% Treg-derived mappable alloreactive CD4+ clones, while siplizumab showed nearly 70%.

The method was immunoSEQ multiplex PCR; TCRdb's version includes in-frame clones alone and lacks a portion of them. The sample has about 7,400 clones, 65% to 70% seen once; the top ten hold over 45%. Germline-derived CDR1 and CDR2 are SGHAT and FQNNGV. Trimming cost V 0 bases and J 7 bases; bases outside gene matches: 2. This CDR3 is built from 14 residues. Sequences were obtained from effector memory CD8+ T cells sorted from blood. This sample's subset: unstimulated CD8+ effector memory T cells. The chain joins TRBV11-2 to TRBJ1-5, with 8 bases matching TRBD1. The sequence was obtained from a human donor in good health. CDR3 loop: CASSLEGTGQPQHF. The CDR3 DNA is TGTGCCAGCAGCTTAGAGGGGACAGGACAGCCCCAGCATTTT.